The sequence of this T cell receptor (beta chain) was determined in a study of OX40 agonist ivuxolimab in advanced cancers. People who had autoimmune disease history or systemic immunosuppression were excluded. Blood draws occurred at baseline, cycle 4 day 1, and cycle 7 day 1. The protocol was immunoSEQ multiplex PCR, while the TCRdb copy is restricted to in-frame clones and leaves out a portion. Of around 17,000 clones listed, 70% to 90% were seen once; the top ten hold about 29%. The specimen was CD4+ or CD8+ T cells sorted from blood, collected in a trial of the OX40 agonist ivuxolimab. The sequence derives from an adult with an advanced solid tumor such as melanoma, head and neck, liver or kidney cancer.

In DNA form, the CDR3 reads TGCGCCAGCAGCTTGGAGGCGGCAGCTGGAAACACCATATATTTT. Translating it yields CASSLEAAAGNTIYF. The chain couples TRBV5-1 to TRBJ1-3; D unclear. This CDR3 is 15 amino acids long. Germline V gene lookup returns CDR1 SGHRS and CDR2 YFSETQ. Trimming removed 0 bases from V and 2 bases from J, with 9 bases in between.